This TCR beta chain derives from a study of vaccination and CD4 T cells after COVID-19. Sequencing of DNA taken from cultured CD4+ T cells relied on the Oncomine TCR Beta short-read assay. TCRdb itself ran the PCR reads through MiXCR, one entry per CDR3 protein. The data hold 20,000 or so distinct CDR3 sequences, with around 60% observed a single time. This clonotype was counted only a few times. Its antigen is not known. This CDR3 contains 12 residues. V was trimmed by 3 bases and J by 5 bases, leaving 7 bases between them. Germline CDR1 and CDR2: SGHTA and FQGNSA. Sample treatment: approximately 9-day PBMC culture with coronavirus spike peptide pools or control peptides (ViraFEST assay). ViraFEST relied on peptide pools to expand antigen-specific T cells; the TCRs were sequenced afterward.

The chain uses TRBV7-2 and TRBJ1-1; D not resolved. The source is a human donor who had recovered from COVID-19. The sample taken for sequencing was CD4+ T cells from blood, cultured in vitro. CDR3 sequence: CASSFVGTEAFF. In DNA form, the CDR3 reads TGTGCCAGCAGCTTTGTGGGGACTGAAGCTTTCTTT.